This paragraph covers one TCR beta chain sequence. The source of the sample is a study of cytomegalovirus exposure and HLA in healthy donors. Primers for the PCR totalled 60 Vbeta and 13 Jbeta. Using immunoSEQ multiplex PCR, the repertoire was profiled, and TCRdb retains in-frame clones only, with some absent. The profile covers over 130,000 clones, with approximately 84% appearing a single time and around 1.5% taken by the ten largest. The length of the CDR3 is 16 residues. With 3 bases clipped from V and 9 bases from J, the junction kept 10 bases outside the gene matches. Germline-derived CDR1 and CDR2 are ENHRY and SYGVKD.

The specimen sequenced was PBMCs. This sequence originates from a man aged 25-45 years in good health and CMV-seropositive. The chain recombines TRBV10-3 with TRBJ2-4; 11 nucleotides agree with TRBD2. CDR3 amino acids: CAISEGVAGGPGIQYF. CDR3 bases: TGTGCCATCAGTGAAGGGGTAGCGGGGGGGCCGGGCATTCAGTACTTC.